This section outlines one T cell receptor beta chain sequence together with its context. Its antigen is as yet unknown. V lost 3 bases and J lost 3; bases outside the gene matches: 5. Germline CDR1 is SGHRS and CDR2 is YFSETQ. This CDR3 has 15 amino acids. The table came from immunoSEQ multiplex PCR; TCRdb's copy has only in-frame clones and leaves some out. The table lists some 150,000 clones, 90% to 95% of them singletons. The data derive from a study of T cell responses to AZD1222 COVID-19 vaccine. Study-wide points: CD4 TCRs linked to vaccination spanned spike, dominating at 160-218 and 743-854. Mostly white British, mostly female donors; authors suggested clonal diversity may be underestimated.

The receptor was isolated from an adult who received the AZD1222 COVID-19 vaccine. The sample consisted of peripheral blood, taken 28 days after the second AZD1222 dose. The rearrangement uses TRBV5-1 and TRBJ2-7, with 11 positions matching TRBD2. The CDR3 region has the DNA TGCGCCAGCAGCTCTATAGCGGGAGGGTACTACGAGCAGTACTTC. Its protein product is CASSSIAGGYYEQYF.